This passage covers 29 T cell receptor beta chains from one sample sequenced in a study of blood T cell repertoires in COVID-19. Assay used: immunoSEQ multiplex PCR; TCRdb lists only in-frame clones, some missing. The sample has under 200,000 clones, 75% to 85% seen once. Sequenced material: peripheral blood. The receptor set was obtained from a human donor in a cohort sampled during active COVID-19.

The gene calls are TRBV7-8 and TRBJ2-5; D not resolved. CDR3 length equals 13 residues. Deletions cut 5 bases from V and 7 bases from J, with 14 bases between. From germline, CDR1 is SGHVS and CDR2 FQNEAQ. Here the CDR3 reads CASSPLELGTQYF. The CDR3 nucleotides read TGTGCCAGCAGCCCGCTAGAGTTGGGGACCCAGTACTTC.

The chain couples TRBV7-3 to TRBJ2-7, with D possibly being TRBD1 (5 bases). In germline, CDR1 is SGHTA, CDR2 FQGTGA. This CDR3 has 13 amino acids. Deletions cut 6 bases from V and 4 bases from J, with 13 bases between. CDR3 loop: CASSSFPGYEQYF. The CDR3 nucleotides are TGTGCCAGCAGTTCATTCCCAGGGTACGAGCAGTACTTC.

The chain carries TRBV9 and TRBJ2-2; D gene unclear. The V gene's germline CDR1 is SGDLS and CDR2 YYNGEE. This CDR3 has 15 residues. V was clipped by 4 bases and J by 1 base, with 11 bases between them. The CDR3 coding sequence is TGTGCCAGCAGCTCCCGGCTAGGGAACACCGGGGAGCTGTTTTTT. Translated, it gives CASSSRLGNTGELFF.

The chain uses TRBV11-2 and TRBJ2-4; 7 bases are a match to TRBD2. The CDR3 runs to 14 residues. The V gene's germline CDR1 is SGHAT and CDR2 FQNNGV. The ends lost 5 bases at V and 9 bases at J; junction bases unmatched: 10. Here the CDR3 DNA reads TGTGCCAGCAGCCAACTGACTAGCATGATCATTCAGTACTTC. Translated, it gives CASSQLTSMIIQYF.

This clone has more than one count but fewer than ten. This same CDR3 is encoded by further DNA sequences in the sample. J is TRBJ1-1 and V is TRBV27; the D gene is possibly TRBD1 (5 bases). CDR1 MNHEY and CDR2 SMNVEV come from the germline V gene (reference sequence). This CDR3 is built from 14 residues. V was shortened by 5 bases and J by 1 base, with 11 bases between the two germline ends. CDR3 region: CASSPWGGNTEAFF. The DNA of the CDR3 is TGTGCCAGCAGTCCCTGGGGGGGGAACACTGAAGCTTTCTTT.

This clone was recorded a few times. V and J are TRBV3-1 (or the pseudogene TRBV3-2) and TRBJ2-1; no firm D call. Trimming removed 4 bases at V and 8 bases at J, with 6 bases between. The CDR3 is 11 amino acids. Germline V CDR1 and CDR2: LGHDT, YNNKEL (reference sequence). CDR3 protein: CASSLRDEQFF. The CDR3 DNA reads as TGTGCCAGCAGCCTTCGGGATGAGCAGTTCTTC.

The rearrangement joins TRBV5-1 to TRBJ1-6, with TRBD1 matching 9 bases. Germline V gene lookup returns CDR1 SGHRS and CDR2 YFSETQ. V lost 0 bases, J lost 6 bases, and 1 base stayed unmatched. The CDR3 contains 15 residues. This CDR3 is CASSLGTGVNSPLHF. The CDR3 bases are TGCGCCAGCAGCTTGGGGACAGGGGTTAATTCACCCCTCCACTTT.

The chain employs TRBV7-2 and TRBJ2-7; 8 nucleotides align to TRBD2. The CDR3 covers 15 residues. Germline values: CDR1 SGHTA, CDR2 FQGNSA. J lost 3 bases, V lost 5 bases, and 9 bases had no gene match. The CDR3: CASSQESAGVYEQYF. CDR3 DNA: TGTGCCAGCAGCCAAGAGTCAGCGGGAGTCTACGAGCAGTACTTC.

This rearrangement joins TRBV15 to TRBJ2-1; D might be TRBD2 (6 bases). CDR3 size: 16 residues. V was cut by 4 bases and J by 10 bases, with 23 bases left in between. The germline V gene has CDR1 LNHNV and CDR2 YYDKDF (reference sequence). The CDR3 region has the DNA TGTGCCACCAGCATCCTGGTGGGGACCCGGGGAGGCGAGCAGTTCTTC. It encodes CATSILVGTRGGEQFF. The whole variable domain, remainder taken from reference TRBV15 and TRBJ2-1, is DAMVIQNPRYQVTQFGKPVTLSCSQTLNHNVMYWYQQKSSQAPKLLFHYYDKDFNNEADTPDNFQSRRPNTSFCFLDIRSPGLGDTAMYLCATSILVGTRGGEQFFGPGTRLTVL.

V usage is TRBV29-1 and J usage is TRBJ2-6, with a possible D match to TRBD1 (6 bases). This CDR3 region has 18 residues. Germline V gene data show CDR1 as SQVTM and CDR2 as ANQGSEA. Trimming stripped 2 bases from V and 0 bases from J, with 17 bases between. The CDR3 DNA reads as TGCAGCGTTGAACAAAACGGCCCACAGGGCTCTGGGGCCAACGTCCTGACTTTC. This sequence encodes CSVEQNGPQGSGANVLTF. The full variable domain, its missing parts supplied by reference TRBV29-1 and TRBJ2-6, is SAVISQKPSRDICQRGTSLTIQCQVDSQVTMMFWYRQQPGQSLTLIATANQGSEATYESGFVIDKFPISRPNLTFSTLTVSNMSPEDSSIYLCSVEQNGPQGSGANVLTFGAGSRLTVL.

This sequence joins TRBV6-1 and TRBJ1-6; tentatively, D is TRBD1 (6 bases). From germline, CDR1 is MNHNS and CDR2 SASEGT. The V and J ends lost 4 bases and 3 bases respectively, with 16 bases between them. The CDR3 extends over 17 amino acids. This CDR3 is CASSGRGRAIYNSPLHF. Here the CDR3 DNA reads TGTGCCAGCAGTGGCAGGGGCCGAGCGATCTATAATTCACCCCTCCACTTT.

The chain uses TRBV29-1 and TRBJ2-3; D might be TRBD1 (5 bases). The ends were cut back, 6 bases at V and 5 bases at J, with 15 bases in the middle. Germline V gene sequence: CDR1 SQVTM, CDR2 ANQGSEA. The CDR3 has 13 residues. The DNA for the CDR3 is TGCAGCGTCGCAGGGAATATTAAAGATACGCAGTATTTT. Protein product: CSVAGNIKDTQYF.

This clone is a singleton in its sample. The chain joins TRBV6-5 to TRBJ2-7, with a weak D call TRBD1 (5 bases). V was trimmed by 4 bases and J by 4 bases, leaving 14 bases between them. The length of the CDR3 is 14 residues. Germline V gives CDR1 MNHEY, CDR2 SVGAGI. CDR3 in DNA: TGTGCCAGCAGTTGGGGCAAGGGCCCTTACGAGCAGTACTTC. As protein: CASSWGKGPYEQYF.

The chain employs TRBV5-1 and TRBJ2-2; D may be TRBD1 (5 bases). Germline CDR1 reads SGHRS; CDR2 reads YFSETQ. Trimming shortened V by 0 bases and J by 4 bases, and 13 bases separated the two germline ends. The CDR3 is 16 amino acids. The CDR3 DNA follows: TGCGCCAGCAGCTTGGAACCTCTGCAGGGCACCGGGGAGCTGTTTTTT. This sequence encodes CASSLEPLQGTGELFF.

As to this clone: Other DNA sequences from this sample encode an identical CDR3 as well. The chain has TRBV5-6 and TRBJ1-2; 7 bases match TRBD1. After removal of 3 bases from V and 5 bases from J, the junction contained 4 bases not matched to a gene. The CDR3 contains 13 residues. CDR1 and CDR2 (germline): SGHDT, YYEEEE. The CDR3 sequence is CASSSGQYYGYTF. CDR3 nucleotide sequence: TGTGCCAGCAGCTCGGGACAGTATTATGGCTACACCTTC.

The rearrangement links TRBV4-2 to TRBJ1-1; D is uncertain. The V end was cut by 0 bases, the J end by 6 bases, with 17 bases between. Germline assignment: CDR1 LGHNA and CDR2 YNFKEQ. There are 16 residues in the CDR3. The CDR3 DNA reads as TGTGCCAGCAGCCAAGAACTGTATGGGAGAGGGCCTGAAGCTTTCTTT. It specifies CASSQELYGRGPEAFF.

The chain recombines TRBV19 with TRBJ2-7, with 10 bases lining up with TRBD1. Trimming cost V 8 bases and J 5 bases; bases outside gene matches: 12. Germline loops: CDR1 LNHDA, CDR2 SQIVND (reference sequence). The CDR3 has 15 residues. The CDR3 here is CASGPRQGASNEQYF. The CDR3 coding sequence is TGTGCCAGTGGTCCTAGACAGGGGGCCAGCAACGAGCAGTACTTC.

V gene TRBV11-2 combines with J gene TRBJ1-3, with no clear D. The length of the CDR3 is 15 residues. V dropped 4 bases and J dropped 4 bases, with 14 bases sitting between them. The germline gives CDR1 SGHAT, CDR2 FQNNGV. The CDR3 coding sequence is TGTGCCAGCAGCTCAACCCCGCGGGGAGGAAACACCATATATTTT. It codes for CASSSTPRGGNTIYF.

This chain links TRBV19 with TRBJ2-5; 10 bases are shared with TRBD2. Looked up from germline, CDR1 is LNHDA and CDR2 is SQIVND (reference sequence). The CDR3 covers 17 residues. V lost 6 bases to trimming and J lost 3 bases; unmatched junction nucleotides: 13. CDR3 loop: CASRTAGGPVRKETQYF. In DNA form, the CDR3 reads TGTGCCAGTAGAACAGCGGGAGGGCCGGTAAGGAAAGAGACCCAGTACTTC. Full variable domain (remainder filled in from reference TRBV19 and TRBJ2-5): DGGITQSPKYLFRKEGQNVTLSCEQNLNHDAMYWYRQDPGQGLRLIYYSQIVNDFQKGDIAEGYSVSREKKESFPLTVTSAQKNPTAFYLCASRTAGGPVRKETQYFGPGTRLLVL.

CDR3 sequence (DNA): TGTGCCAGCAGTGAAGGGGGCAGCTATGGCTACACCTTC. As protein: CASSEGGSYGYTF. The rearrangement uses TRBV25-1 and TRBJ1-2, with D possibly TRBD1 on 6 matching bases. CDR3 length equals 13 residues. The germline V gene has CDR1 MGHDK and CDR2 SYGVNS. V shed 2 bases and J shed 4 bases, with 8 bases lying between them.

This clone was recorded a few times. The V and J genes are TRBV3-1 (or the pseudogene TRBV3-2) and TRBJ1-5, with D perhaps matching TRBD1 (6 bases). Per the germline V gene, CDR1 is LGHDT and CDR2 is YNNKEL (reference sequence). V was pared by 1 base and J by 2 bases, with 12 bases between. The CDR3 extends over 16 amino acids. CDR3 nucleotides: TGTGCCAGCAGCCAAGGTCAGGGGTGGGGCAATCAGCCCCAGCATTTT. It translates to CASSQGQGWGNQPQHF.

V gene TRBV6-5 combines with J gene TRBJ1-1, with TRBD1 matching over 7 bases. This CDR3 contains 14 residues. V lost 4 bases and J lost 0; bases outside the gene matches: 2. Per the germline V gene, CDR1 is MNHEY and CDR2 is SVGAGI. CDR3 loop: CASSWDRMNTEAFF. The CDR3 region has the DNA TGTGCCAGCAGTTGGGACAGAATGAACACTGAAGCTTTCTTT.

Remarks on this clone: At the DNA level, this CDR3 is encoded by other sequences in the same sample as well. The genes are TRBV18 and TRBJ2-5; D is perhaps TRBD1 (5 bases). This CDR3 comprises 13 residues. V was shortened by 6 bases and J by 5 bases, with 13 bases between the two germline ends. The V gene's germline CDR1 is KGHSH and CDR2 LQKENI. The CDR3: CASSPATAETQYF. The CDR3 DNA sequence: TGTGCCAGCTCGCCAGCGACAGCGGAGACCCAGTACTTC.

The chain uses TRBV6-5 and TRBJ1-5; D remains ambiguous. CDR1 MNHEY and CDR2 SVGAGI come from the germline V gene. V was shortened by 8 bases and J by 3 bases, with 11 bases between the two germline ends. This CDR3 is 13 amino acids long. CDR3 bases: TGTGCCAGCGGTAGAGCGATCAATCAGCCCCAGCATTTT. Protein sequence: CASGRAINQPQHF.

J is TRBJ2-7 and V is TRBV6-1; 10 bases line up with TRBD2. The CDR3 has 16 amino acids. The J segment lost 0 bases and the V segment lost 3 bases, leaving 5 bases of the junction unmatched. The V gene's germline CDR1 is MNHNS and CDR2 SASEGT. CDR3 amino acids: CASSEWLAGVSYEQYF. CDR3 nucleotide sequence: TGTGCCAGCAGTGAGTGGCTAGCGGGAGTCTCCTACGAGCAGTACTTC.

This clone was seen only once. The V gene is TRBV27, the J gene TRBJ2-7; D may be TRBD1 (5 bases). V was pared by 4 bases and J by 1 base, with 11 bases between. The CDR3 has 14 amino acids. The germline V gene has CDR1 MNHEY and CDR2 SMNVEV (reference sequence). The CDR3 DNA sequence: TGTGCCAGCAGTTGGGCAGGGAAATCCTACGAGCAGTACTTC. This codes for CASSWAGKSYEQYF.

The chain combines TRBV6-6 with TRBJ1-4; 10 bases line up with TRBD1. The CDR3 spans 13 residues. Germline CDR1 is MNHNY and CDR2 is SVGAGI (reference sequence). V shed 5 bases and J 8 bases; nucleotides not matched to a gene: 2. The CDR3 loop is CASSGTGDEKLFF. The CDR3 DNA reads TGTGCCAGCAGTGGGACAGGGGACGAAAAACTGTTTTTT.

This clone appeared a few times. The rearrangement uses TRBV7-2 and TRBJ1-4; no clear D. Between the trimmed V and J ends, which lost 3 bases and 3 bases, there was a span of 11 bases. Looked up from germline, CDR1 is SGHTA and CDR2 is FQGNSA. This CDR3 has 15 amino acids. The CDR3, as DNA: TGTGCCAGCAGCTTCCGGGGAAGGGCTAATGAAAAACTGTTTTTT. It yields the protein CASSFRGRANEKLFF.

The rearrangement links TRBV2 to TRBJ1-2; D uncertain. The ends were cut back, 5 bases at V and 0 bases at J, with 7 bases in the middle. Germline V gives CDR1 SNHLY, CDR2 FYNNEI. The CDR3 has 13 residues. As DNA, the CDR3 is TGTGCCAGCAGTCAGTCCTCTAACTATGGCTACACCTTC. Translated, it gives CASSQSSNYGYTF.